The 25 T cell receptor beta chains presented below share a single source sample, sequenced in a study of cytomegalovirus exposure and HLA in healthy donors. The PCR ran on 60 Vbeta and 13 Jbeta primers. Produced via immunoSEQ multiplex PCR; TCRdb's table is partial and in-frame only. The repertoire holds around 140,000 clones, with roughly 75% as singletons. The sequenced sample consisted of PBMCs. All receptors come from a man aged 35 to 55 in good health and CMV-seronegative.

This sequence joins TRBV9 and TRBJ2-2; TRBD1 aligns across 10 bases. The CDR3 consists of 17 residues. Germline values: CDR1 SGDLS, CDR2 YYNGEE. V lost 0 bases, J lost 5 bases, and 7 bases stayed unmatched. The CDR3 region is CASSVAGGQGNTGELFF. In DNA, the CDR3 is TGTGCCAGCAGCGTAGCAGGGGGACAGGGGAATACCGGGGAGCTGTTTTTT. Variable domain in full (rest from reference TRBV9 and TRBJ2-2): DSGVTQTPKHLITATGQRVTLRCSPRSGDLSVYWYQQSLDQGLQFLIQYYNGEERAKGNILERFSAQQFPDLHSELNLSSLELGDSALYFCASSVAGGQGNTGELFFGEGSRLTVL.

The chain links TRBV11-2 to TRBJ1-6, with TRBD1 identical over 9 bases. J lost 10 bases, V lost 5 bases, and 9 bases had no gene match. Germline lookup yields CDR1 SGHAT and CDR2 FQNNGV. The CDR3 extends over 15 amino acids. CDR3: CASSLPGQGDSPLHF. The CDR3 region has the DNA TGTGCCAGCAGCCTACCGGGACAGGGAGACTCACCCCTCCACTTT. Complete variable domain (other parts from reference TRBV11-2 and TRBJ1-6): EAGVAQSPRYKIIEKRQSVAFWCNPISGHATLYWYQQILGQGPKLLIQFQNNGVVDDSQLPKDRFSAERLKGVDSTLKIQPAKLEDSAVYLCASSLPGQGDSPLHFGNGTRLTVT.

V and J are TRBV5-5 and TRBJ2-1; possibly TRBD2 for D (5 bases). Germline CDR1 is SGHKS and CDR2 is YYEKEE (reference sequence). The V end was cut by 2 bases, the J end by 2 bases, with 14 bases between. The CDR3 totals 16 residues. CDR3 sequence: CASSFEGIGTYNEQFF. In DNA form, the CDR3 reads TGTGCCAGCAGCTTCGAAGGAATCGGGACCTACAATGAGCAGTTCTTC.

The CDR3 loop is CASSWGTGVVNEQFF. The CDR3, as DNA: TGCGCCAGCAGCTGGGGGACAGGGGTGGTTAATGAGCAGTTCTTC. V is TRBV5-1 and J is TRBJ2-1; 10 bases are a match to TRBD1. Trimming at V came to 3 bases and at J to 7 bases, leaving 7 bases not matched to a gene. Per the germline V gene, CDR1 is SGHRS and CDR2 is YFSETQ. The CDR3 runs to 15 residues. Full variable domain (outside the CDR3, taken from reference TRBV5-1 and TRBJ2-1): KAGVTQTPRYLIKTRGQQVTLSCSPISGHRSVSWYQQTPGQGLQFLFEYFSETQRNKGNFPGRFSGRQFSNSRSEMNVSTLELGDSALYLCASSWGTGVVNEQFFGPGTRLTVL.

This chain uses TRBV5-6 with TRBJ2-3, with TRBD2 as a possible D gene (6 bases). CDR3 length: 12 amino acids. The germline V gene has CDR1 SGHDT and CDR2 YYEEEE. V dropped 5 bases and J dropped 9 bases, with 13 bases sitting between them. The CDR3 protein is CASSDGRGTQYF. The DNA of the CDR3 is TGTGCCAGCAGTGACGGGCGGGGAACGCAGTATTTT.

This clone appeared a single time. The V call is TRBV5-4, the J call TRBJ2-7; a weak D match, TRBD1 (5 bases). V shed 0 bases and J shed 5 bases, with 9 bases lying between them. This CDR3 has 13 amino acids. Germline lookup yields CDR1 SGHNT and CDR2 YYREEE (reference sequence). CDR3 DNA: TGTGCCAGCAGCTTGGACAGGTCCCACGAGCAGTACTTC. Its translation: CASSLDRSHEQYF.

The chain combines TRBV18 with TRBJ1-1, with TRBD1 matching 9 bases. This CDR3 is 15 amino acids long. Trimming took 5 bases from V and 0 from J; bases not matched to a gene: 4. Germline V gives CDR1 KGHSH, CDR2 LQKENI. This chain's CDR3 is CASSAGQGMNTEAFF. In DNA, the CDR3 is TGTGCCAGCTCAGCCGGACAGGGGATGAACACTGAAGCTTTCTTT.

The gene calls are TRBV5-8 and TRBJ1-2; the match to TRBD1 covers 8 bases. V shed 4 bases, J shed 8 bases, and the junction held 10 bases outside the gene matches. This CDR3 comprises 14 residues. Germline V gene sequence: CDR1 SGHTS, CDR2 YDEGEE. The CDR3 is CASSPRQGLEGYTF. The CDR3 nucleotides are TGTGCCAGCAGCCCAAGACAGGGGCTTGAAGGCTACACCTTC. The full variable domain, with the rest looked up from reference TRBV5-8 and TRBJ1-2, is EAGVTQSPTHLIKTRGQQATLRCSPISGHTSVYWYQQALGLGLQFLLWYDEGEERNRGNFPPRFSGRQFPNYSSELNVNALELEDSALYLCASSPRQGLEGYTFGSGTRLTVV.

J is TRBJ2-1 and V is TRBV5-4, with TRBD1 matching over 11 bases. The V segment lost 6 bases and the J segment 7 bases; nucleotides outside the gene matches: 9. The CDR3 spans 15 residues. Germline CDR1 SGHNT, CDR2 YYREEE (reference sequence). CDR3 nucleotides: TGTGCCAGCACCCCAGGGACAGGGGGTTATAATGAGCAGTTCTTC. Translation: CASTPGTGGYNEQFF.

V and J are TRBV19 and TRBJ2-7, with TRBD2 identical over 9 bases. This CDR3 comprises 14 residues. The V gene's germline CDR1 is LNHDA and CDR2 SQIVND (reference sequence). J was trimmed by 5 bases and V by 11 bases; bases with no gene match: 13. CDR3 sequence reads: CASSGGSRVDEQYF. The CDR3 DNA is TGTGCCTCAAGCGGGGGGAGTCGAGTTGACGAGCAGTACTTC. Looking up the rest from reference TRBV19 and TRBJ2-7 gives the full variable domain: DGGITQSPKYLFRKEGQNVTLSCEQNLNHDAMYWYRQDPGQGLRLIYYSQIVNDFQKGDIAEGYSVSREKKESFPLTVTSAQKNPTAFYLCASSGGSRVDEQYFGPGTRLTVT.

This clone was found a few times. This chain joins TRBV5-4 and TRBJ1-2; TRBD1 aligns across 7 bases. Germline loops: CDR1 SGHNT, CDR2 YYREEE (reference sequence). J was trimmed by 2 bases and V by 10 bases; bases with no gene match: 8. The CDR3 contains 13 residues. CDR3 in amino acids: CAGTTGKNYGYTF. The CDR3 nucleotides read TGTGCCGGCACGACAGGGAAGAACTATGGCTACACCTTC.

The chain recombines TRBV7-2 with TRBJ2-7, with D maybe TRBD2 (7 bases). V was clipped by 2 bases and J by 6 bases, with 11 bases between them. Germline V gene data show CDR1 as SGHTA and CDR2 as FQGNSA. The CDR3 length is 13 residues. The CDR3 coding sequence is TGTGCCAGCAGCTTAAGAAGGGGGGGCGAGCAGTACTTC. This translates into CASSLRRGGEQYF.

CDR3 in amino acids: CASSSTDHYEAFF. In nucleotides, the CDR3 is TGTGCCAGTAGTTCGACAGACCACTATGAAGCTTTCTTT. The chain links TRBV19 to TRBJ1-1; the D gene is possibly TRBD1 (5 bases). Per the germline V gene, CDR1 is LNHDA and CDR2 is SQIVND (reference sequence). The CDR3 sequence is 13 residues long. V shed 5 bases and J shed 7 bases, with 14 bases lying between them.

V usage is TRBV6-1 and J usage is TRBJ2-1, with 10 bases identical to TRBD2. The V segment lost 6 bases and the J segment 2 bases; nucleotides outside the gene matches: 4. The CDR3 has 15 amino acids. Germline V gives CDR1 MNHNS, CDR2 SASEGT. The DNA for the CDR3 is TGTGCCAGCAGCCAGAGCGGGGGGGCCTACAATGAGCAGTTCTTC. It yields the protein CASSQSGGAYNEQFF.

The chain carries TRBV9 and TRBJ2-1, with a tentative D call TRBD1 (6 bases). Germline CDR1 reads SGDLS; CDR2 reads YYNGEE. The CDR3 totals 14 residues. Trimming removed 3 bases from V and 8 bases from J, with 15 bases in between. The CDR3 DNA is TGTGCCAGCAGCGGATTACAGGGTTGGGATGAGCAGTTCTTC. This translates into CASSGLQGWDEQFF.

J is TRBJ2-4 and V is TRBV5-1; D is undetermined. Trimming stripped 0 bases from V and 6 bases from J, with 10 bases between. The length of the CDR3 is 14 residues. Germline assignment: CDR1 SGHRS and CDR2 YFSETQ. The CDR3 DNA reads TGCGCCAGCAGCTTGGGGGCTATGATAAACATTCAGTACTTC. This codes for CASSLGAMINIQYF. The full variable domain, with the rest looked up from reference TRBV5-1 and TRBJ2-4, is KAGVTQTPRYLIKTRGQQVTLSCSPISGHRSVSWYQQTPGQGLQFLFEYFSETQRNKGNFPGRFSGRQFSNSRSEMNVSTLELGDSALYLCASSLGAMINIQYFGAGTRLSVL.

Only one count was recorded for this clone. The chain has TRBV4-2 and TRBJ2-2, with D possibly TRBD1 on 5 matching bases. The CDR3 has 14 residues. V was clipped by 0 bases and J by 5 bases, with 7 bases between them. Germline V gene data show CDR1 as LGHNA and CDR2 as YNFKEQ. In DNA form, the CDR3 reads TGTGCCAGCAGCCAAGAACCAGGGACCGGGGAGCTGTTTTTT. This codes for CASSQEPGTGELFF.

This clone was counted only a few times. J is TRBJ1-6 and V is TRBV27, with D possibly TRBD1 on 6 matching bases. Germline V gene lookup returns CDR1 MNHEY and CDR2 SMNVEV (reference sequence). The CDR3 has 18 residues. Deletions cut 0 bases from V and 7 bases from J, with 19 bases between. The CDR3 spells CASSLSAGLGQPNSPLHF. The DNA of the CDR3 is TGTGCCAGCAGTTTATCTGCCGGCTTAGGACAGCCAAATTCACCCCTCCACTTT.

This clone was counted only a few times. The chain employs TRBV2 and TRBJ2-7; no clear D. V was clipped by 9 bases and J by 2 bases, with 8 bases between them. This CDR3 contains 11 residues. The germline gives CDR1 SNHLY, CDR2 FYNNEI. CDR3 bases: TGTGCCAGTACAGTCGCCTACGAGCAGTACTTC. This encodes CASTVAYEQYF.

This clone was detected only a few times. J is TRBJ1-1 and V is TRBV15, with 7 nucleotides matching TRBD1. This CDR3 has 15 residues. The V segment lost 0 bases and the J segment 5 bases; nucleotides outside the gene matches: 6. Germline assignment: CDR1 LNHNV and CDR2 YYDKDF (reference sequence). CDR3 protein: CATSRDGHRGTEAFF. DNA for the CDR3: TGTGCCACCAGCAGAGACGGACACAGGGGAACTGAAGCTTTCTTT.

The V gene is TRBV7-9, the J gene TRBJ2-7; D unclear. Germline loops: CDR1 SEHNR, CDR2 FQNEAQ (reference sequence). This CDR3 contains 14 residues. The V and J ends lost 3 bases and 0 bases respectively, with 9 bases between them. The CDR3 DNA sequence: TGTGCCAGCAGCTTTAGTCGAAGCTCCTACGAGCAGTACTTC. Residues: CASSFSRSSYEQYF.

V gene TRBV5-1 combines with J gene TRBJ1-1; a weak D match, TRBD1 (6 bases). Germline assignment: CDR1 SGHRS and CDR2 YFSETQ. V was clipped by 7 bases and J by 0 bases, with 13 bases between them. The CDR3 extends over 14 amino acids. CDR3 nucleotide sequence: TGCGCCAGCGGCCGGACAGCCATGAACACTGAAGCTTTCTTT. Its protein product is CASGRTAMNTEAFF.

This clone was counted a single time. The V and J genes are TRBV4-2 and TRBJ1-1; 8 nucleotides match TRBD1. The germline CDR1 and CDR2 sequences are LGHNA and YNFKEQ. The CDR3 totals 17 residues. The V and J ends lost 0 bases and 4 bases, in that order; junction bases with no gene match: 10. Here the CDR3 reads CASSQEVASDRVTEAFF. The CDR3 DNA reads TGTGCCAGCAGCCAAGAAGTAGCATCGGACAGGGTCACTGAAGCTTTCTTT.

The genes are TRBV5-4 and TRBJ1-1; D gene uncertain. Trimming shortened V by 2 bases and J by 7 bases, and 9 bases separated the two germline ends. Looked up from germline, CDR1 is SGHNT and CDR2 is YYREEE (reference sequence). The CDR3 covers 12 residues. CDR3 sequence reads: CASSLEYREAFF. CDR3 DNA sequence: TGTGCCAGCAGCTTAGAGTACCGTGAAGCTTTCTTT.

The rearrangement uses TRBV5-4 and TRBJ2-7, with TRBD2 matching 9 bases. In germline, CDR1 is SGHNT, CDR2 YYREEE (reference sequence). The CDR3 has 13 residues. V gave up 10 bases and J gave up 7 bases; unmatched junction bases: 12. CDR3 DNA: TGTGCCGTAAAAGCGGGGGGCTCTAGGGAGCAGTACTTC. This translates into CAVKAGGSREQYF.